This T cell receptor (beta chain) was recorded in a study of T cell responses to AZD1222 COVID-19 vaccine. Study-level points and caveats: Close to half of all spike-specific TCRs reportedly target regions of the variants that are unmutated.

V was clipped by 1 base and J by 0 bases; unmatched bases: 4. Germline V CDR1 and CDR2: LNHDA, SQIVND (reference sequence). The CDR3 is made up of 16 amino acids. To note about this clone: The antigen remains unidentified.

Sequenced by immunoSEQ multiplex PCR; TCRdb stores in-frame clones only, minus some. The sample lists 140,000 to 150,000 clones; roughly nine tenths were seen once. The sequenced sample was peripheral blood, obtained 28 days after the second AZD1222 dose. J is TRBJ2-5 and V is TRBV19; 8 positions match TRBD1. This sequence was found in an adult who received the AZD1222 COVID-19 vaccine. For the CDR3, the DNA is TGTGCCAGTAGTATAGGGACAGGGTATAACCAAGAGACCCAGTACTTC. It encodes CASSIGTGYNQETQYF.